This T cell receptor (beta chain) was recovered during a study of blood T cell repertoires in COVID-19. The CDR3 loop spans 13 amino acids. CDR1 is LGHDT, CDR2 YNNKEL, per germline (reference sequence). Trimming cost V 5 bases and J 9 bases; bases outside gene matches: 7. The method was immunoSEQ multiplex PCR; TCRdb's version includes in-frame clones alone and lacks a portion of them. Seen here are fewer than 350,000 clones, 65% to 90% observed once, and the top ten hold around 4%. Residents of approximately 25 US areas, aged about 18 to 95 years, made up the participants. The chain links TRBV3-1 (or the pseudogene TRBV3-2) to TRBJ1-2, with 9 positions matching TRBD1. The sequenced material came from PBMCs or T cells enriched from blood (not recorded which). This TCR came from a woman aged 40 to 50 with acute COVID-19. This CDR3 is CASSLGQGDSYTF. The CDR3 DNA follows: TGTGCCAGCAGCTTGGGACAGGGCGATAGCTACACCTTC.